The rows below give T cell receptor beta chains drawn from one sample of a study of blood T cell repertoires in COVID-19. Profiling relied on immunoSEQ multiplex PCR, and the TCRdb table lists in-frame clones only, not all of them. The sample lists 120,000 or so clones, roughly 80% occurring once. Sequenced material: peripheral blood. Receptors originate from a human donor in a cohort sampled during active COVID-19. The CDR3 runs from the conserved cysteine through the conserved F or W. The order of the fields is V gene, J gene, clone size, D gene, CDR3 DNA, CDR3 protein. The D gene is left open where the match is weak. Some rows have no size entry. The others give once, few or many, or a class for an expanded clone.

TRBV3-1/TRBV3-2	TRBJ2-3	NA	TRBD2	TGTGCCAGCAGCTTGACTAGCGGGCGGGCCACAGATACGCAGTATTTT	CASSLTSGRATDTQYF
TRBV7-2	TRBJ1-4	NA	NA	TGTGCCAGCAGCTTAGCGCTGAGAGCAACTAATGAAAAACTGTTTTTT	CASSLALRATNEKLFF
TRBV10-3	TRBJ2-3	NA	TRBD2	TGTGCCATCAGTGCAACCGGGACTAGCGTAACAGATACGCAGTATTTT	CAISATGTSVTDTQYF
TRBV6-2/TRBV6-3	TRBJ2-1	NA	NA	TGTGCCAGCAGTTACCGCAGGGCACAGCAGTTCTTC	CASSYRRAQQFF
TRBV6-5	TRBJ2-7	NA	NA	TGTGCCAGCTCTCTCTTTCACGAGCAGTACTTC	CASSLFHEQYF
TRBV24-1	TRBJ2-5	NA	TRBD2	TGTGCCACCAGAGGGACTAGCGGGAGCCCCGAGGAAGAGACCCAGTACTTC	CATRGTSGSPEEETQYF
TRBV29-1	TRBJ1-2	NA	TRBD1	TGCAGCGTTGATCAACCCCGGGACAGGGGATATGGCTACACCTTC	CSVDQPRDRGYGYTF
TRBV5-6	TRBJ1-1	NA	TRBD1	TGTGCCAGCAGCTCCACAGGGGGCCTGAACACTGAAGCTTTCTTT	CASSSTGGLNTEAFF
TRBV11-2	TRBJ2-1	NA	TRBD1	TGTGCCAGCAGCCCCCAGCGAAGACAGGGGCCAAACAATGAGCAGTTCTTC	CASSPQRRQGPNNEQFF
TRBV2	TRBJ2-2	NA	TRBD1	TGTGCCAGCAGTCCCGACAGGGGGGGAACCGGGGAGCTGTTTTTT	CASSPDRGGTGELFF
TRBV18	TRBJ2-7	NA	NA	TGTGCCAGCTCACCACCGAACAGGGGGGGAAACTACGAGCAGTACTTC	CASSPPNRGGNYEQYF
TRBV14	TRBJ2-4	NA	NA	TGTGCCAGCAGCCGCGGGACAGCGCTAGCCAAAAACATTCAGTACTTC	CASSRGTALAKNIQYF
TRBV27	TRBJ2-7	NA	NA	TGTGCCAGCAGTTTTGGGTACAGGTTGAGCTACGAGCAGTACTTC	CASSFGYRLSYEQYF
TRBV9	TRBJ2-1	NA	TRBD1	TGTGCCAGCAGCGTCGGGACAGGGGTCTACAATGAGCAGTTCTTC	CASSVGTGVYNEQFF
TRBV11-2	TRBJ1-1	NA	NA	TGTGCCACCTCACGGGAGCGGACTGAAGCTTTCTTT	CATSRERTEAFF
TRBV18	TRBJ1-5	NA	NA	TGTGCCAGCTCACTGAAGGGGGAAAGCAATCAGCCCCAGCATTTT	CASSLKGESNQPQHF
TRBV7-3	TRBJ2-5	once	NA	TGTGCCAGCAGCTTAATGGGCAGGGCCCAAGAGACCCAGTACTTC	CASSLMGRAQETQYF
TRBV4-1	TRBJ1-4	once	NA	TGCGCCAGCAGACGACAGAGTACTGCAACTAATGAAAAACTGTTTTTT	CASRRQSTATNEKLFF
TRBV29-1	TRBJ2-7	NA	TRBD2	TGCAGCGCTTTTAGCGGGAACGACTACGAGCAGTACTTC	CSAFSGNDYEQYF
TRBV27	TRBJ2-3	NA	NA	TGTGCCAGCAGTTTATACCCACGGAGAGATACGCAGTATTTT	CASSLYPRRDTQYF
TRBV7-2	TRBJ2-7	NA	TRBD1	TGTGCCAGCAGCCCCAGACAGGGGGCGTATCAGTACTTC	CASSPRQGAYQYF
TRBV27	TRBJ2-7	NA	TRBD2	TGTGCCAGCAGTGTACGGACTAGCGGGGGAGGGAGCGAGCAGTACTTC	CASSVRTSGGGSEQYF
TRBV30	TRBJ2-1	NA	TRBD2	TGTGCCTCTCGCGGCGGGAGGGCCTCCTACAATGAGCAGTTCTTC	CASRGGRASYNEQFF
TRBV7-3	TRBJ2-2	NA	NA	TGTGCCAGCAGCCCATCAGGGACTTCCGGGGAGCTGTTTTTT	CASSPSGTSGELFF
TRBV4-3	TRBJ1-3	NA	NA	TGCGCCAGCAGCCAAGATTGGTCAGGGGACGGAAACACCATATATTTT	CASSQDWSGDGNTIYF
TRBV9	TRBJ2-7	NA	NA	TGTGCCAGCACCCCCTCGGGAGCTCGGGGCGAGCAGTACTTC	CASTPSGARGEQYF
TRBV19	TRBJ2-7	few	NA	TGTGCCAGTAGTAAGGACTACCCGTACGAGCAGTACTTC	CASSKDYPYEQYF
TRBV18	TRBJ1-1	few	NA	TGTGCCAGCTCACCAGGAGGGTCGAACACTGAAGCTTTCTTT	CASSPGGSNTEAFF
TRBV15	TRBJ2-1	once	TRBD2	TGTGCCACCAGCAGGCGTGGCGGCGGGAGCTACTCTGAATCCCAGTTCTTC	CATSRRGGGSYSESQFF
TRBV5-4	TRBJ1-5	NA	NA	TGTGCCAGCAGCTTCGGGAGCAATCAGCCCCAGCATTTT	CASSFGSNQPQHF
TRBV11-2	TRBJ1-2	NA	TRBD1	TGTGCCAGCACCCGGGACAGCTACTATGGCTACACCTTC	CASTRDSYYGYTF
TRBV18	TRBJ1-2	NA	NA	TGTGCCAGCTCCCCACGGTACGGGGGGGATGGCTACACCTTC	CASSPRYGGDGYTF
TRBV5-1	TRBJ2-3	NA	NA	TGCGCCAGCAGCTCCGGGACTCCCACAGATACGCAGTATTTT	CASSSGTPTDTQYF
TRBV6-5	TRBJ2-7	NA	NA	TGTGCCAGCAGCCCCGACAGGAGTTCTTCCTACGAGCAGTACTTC	CASSPDRSSSYEQYF
TRBV30	TRBJ2-5	NA	NA	TGTGCCTGGAGTGGGGACTTTTTCCAAGAGACCCAGTACTTC	CAWSGDFFQETQYF
TRBV28	TRBJ2-3	NA	TRBD1	TGTGCCAGCAGTTTTTTGGACAGGGGATCACCTAGCACAGATACGCAGTATTTT	CASSFLDRGSPSTDTQYF
TRBV7-3	TRBJ2-7	few	TRBD1	TGTGCCAGCAGTTCCTCCGGGACAGATTACGAGCAGTACTTC	CASSSSGTDYEQYF
TRBV19	TRBJ1-1	NA	NA	TGTGCCACCAGTAGGGAAACAGCCGGGGTAGCGGCTTTCTTT	CATSRETAGVAAFF
TRBV7-2	TRBJ1-5	NA	TRBD1	TGTGCCAGCAGCCCTCGGACAGGGTGGATGCAGCCCCAGCATTTT	CASSPRTGWMQPQHF
TRBV7-8	TRBJ2-5	NA	NA	TGTGCCAGCAGCGGAGGGGGGGGTGGAGAGACCCAGTACTTC	CASSGGGGGETQYF
TRBV18	TRBJ1-1	NA	TRBD1	TGTGCCAGCTCACAAAAAGGGACAGGCACTGAAGCTTTCTTT	CASSQKGTGTEAFF
TRBV11-3	TRBJ2-1	NA	NA	TGTGCCAGCAGCCCGGGACTGAGCATCAATGAGCAGTTCTTC	CASSPGLSINEQFF
TRBV18	TRBJ1-2	NA	NA	TGTGCCAGCTCACCTACTTTCGGGTCTGGCTACACCTTC	CASSPTFGSGYTF
TRBV30	TRBJ1-5	NA	TRBD1	TGTGCCTGGAGTGAAACAGGGGGTAGACAGCCCCAGCATTTT	CAWSETGGRQPQHF
TRBV5-4	TRBJ2-7	NA	TRBD1	TGTGCCAGCAGTTTTGGGGACAGGGCCCACTACGAGCAGTACTTC	CASSFGDRAHYEQYF
TRBV5-1	TRBJ2-3	few	TRBD1	TGCGCCAGCGACGCGGGACAGGGAGATACGCAGTATTTT	CASDAGQGDTQYF
TRBV5-1	TRBJ2-7	NA	TRBD1	TGCGCCAGCAGCTTGACTGGGACAGGGGCCTACGAGCAGTACTTC	CASSLTGTGAYEQYF
TRBV7-9	TRBJ2-7	NA	NA	TGTGCCAGCAGCCTATTTCAGGCTTCCGAGCAGTACTTC	CASSLFQASEQYF
TRBV27	TRBJ2-7	NA	TRBD1	TGTGCCAGCAGTTTCACCGGGACAGCCTCCTACGAGCAGTACTTC	CASSFTGTASYEQYF
TRBV7-3	TRBJ2-1	NA	NA	TGTGCCAGCAGCTCAATGCGGGACAGACCTTACAATGAGCAGTTCTTC	CASSSMRDRPYNEQFF
TRBV7-2	TRBJ2-5	NA	TRBD2	TGTGCCAGCAGCTTAGGCGGGAGCGGGGAGACCCAGTACTTC	CASSLGGSGETQYF
TRBV9	TRBJ2-3	NA	TRBD1	TGTGCCAGCAGCCTAGTAGAGGGGGCGGATGGAGATACGCAGTATTTT	CASSLVEGADGDTQYF
TRBV7-2	TRBJ2-3	NA	NA	TGTGCCAGCAGCTTAGCGCGCACTCCAGATACGCAGTATTTT	CASSLARTPDTQYF
TRBV11-2	TRBJ2-6	NA	NA	TGTGCCAGCAGCTTGACAGGCCCCCTGAGGGCCAACGTCCTGACTTTC	CASSLTGPLRANVLTF
TRBV5-1	TRBJ2-1	NA	TRBD2	TGCGCCAGCAGCCCCCCGGGACTAGCTCCCGGTGAGCAGTTCTTC	CASSPPGLAPGEQFF
TRBV11-2	TRBJ1-2	NA	TRBD1	TGTGCCAGCAGCGCAGGGAGGGGACAGGGTTACTATGGCTACACCTTC	CASSAGRGQGYYGYTF
TRBV6-5	TRBJ1-1	NA	TRBD1	TGTGCCAGCAGCAGGGGACAGGGGATCACTGAAGCTTTCTTT	CASSRGQGITEAFF
TRBV7-2	TRBJ2-7	NA	NA	TGTGCCAGCAGCTTAGTCTCCGCGGGTGGAACCTACGAGCAGTACTTC	CASSLVSAGGTYEQYF
TRBV7-9	TRBJ2-5	NA	NA	TGTGCCAGCAGCCAAGGGGCAGCTCAAGAGACCCAGTACTTC	CASSQGAAQETQYF